Below are 32 T cell receptor beta chains sequenced from a single sample in a study of CD8 T cells in ankylosing spondylitis. MiXCR, applied by TCRdb to the 5' RACE reads, yields one record per CDR3 protein. Of hundreds of thousands of distinct CDR3 sequences in the sample, about a quarter were seen once. The material sequenced was blood, either unsorted or a sorted T cell fraction (not recorded which). Receptors originate from a male donor with ankylosing spondylitis or in good health (not recorded which).

This clonotype came up many times. The V gene is TRBV7-9, the J gene TRBJ2-1; D unresolved. Germline values: CDR1 SEHNR, CDR2 FQNEAQ (reference sequence). CDR3 size: 17 residues. V dropped 4 bases and J dropped 3 bases, with 19 bases sitting between them. Written as DNA, the CDR3 is TGTGCCAGCAGCTCATCCTACAAGGGAAACGGCTACAATGAGCAGTTCTTC. Protein product: CASSSSYKGNGYNEQFF.

This clonotype was counted between two and nine times. The V and J genes are TRBV5-1 and TRBJ2-7; weak D call: TRBD2 (6 bases). Trimming took off 0 bases at V and 3 bases at J, with 16 bases between the two ends. Germline CDR1 reads SGHRS; CDR2 reads YFSETQ. There are 16 residues in the CDR3. CDR3 sequence: CASSLGRDSNVYEQYF. CDR3 sequence (DNA): TGCGCCAGCAGCTTGGGTCGGGACTCGAATGTCTACGAGCAGTACTTC.

This clonotype turned up a few times. This chain connects TRBV7-6 to TRBJ2-1, with 11 bases matching TRBD2. The CDR3 runs to 15 residues. Germline V gives CDR1 SGHVS, CDR2 FNYEAQ. V gave up 3 bases and J gave up 5 bases; unmatched junction bases: 3. Written as DNA, the CDR3 is TGTGCCAGCAGCTTCAGACTAGCGGGAAACAATGAGCAGTTCTTC. Encoded protein: CASSFRLAGNNEQFF.

The V call is TRBV4-2, the J call TRBJ2-1, with 9 bases matching TRBD2. Trimming took 8 bases from V and 4 from J; bases not matched to a gene: 6. Germline V gene data show CDR1 as LGHNA and CDR2 as YNFKEQ. The CDR3 runs to 14 residues. The CDR3 DNA is TGTGCCAGCGGATTAGCGGGAGTATACAATGAGCAGTTCTTC. Its translation: CASGLAGVYNEQFF.

This clonotype was picked up many times. The rearrangement joins TRBV2 to TRBJ1-3, with D possibly being TRBD1 (6 bases). There are 12 residues in the CDR3. CDR1 is SNHLY, CDR2 FYNNEI, per germline. The germline V and J ends were trimmed by 9 bases and 1 base, with 7 bases remaining between them. The DNA for the CDR3 is TGTGCCAGTGGGACATCTGGAAACACCATATATTTT. Translation: CASGTSGNTIYF. The full variable domain, rest sourced from reference TRBV2 and TRBJ1-3, is EPEVTQTPSHQVTQMGQEVILRCVPISNHLYFYWYRQILGQKVEFLVSFYNNEISEKSEIFDDQFSVERPDGSNFTLKIRSTKLEDSAMYFCASGTSGNTIYFGEGSWLTVV.

A remark on this clonotype: The germline gene is not matched at one end of the junction; a read error may be the cause. This sequence joins TRBV29-1 and TRBJ2-7; D is unclear. From germline, CDR1 is SQVTM and CDR2 ANQGSEA. The CDR3 runs to 13 residues. CDR3 residues: CSVGGDGSYKQYF. The DNA of the CDR3 is TGCAGCGTTGGCGGAGACGGGTCCTACAAGCAGTACTTC.

This clonotype came up a few times. This chain connects TRBV29-1 to TRBJ2-1, with no clear D. Trimming removed 0 bases from V and 4 bases from J, with 4 bases in between. The CDR3 covers 12 residues. Germline CDR1 is SQVTM and CDR2 is ANQGSEA. DNA for the CDR3: TGCAGCGTTGAAGACCTATACAATGAGCAGTTCTTC. Protein: CSVEDLYNEQFF.

The genes are TRBV6-2 or TRBV6-3 and TRBJ2-1, with 7 bases lining up with TRBD2. The CDR3 spans 16 residues. V trimming: 2 bases; J trimming: 4 bases; junction bases outside the gene matches: 8. CDR1 and CDR2 from the germline V gene are MNHEY and SVGEGT. The CDR3 loop reads CASSYQAGAGYNEQFF. Here the CDR3 DNA reads TGTGCCAGCAGTTACCAGGCGGGAGCTGGGTACAATGAGCAGTTCTTC.

This clonotype appeared many times. V and J are TRBV5-5 and TRBJ1-2; D unresolved. Germline V gene sequence: CDR1 SGHKS, CDR2 YYEKEE (reference sequence). The V end lost 0 bases, the J end lost 6 bases, and 21 bases lay between the germline ends. The CDR3 has 17 amino acids. DNA of the CDR3: TGTGCCAGCAGCTTGGATCCAGGCTCCCTGGCCCTCAATGGCTACACCTTC. This sequence encodes CASSLDPGSLALNGYTF.

The sample holds many counts of this clonotype. DNA for the CDR3: TGTGCCAGCAGTTTTGGGGGCAGGGGTATCGCGGCGGAGCTGTTTTTT. Its protein is CASSFGGRGIAAELFF. The chain links TRBV27 to TRBJ2-2; weak D call: TRBD1 (6 bases). CDR3 length: 16 residues. Looked up from germline, CDR1 is MNHEY and CDR2 is SMNVEV (reference sequence). V lost 3 bases, J lost 10 bases, and 21 bases lay in between.

Details on this clonotype: An end of the junction does not agree with germline; a read error may underlie this. The gene calls are TRBV3-1 and TRBJ2-2; no clear D gene. Germline loops: CDR1 LGHDT, CDR2 YNNKEL (reference sequence). The CDR3 runs to 13 residues. The CDR3 sequence is CASSQFSTEELFF. CDR3 nucleotide sequence: TGTGCCAGCAGCCAATTCTCTACCGAGGAGCTGTTTTTT.

Many counts were recorded for this clonotype. J is TRBJ2-1 and V is TRBV7-2; TRBD2 agrees at 8 bases. The ends lost 3 bases at V and 10 bases at J; junction bases unmatched: 11. The CDR3 extends over 15 amino acids. Per germline, CDR1 SGHTA and CDR2 FQGNSA. CDR3 nucleotides: TGTGCCAGCAGCTTCTCCGGGAGGGCCTCGAGGGAGCAGTTCTTC. Its translation is CASSFSGRASREQFF.

This clonotype has a count of ten or more. This chain connects TRBV12-3 or TRBV12-4 to TRBJ1-4, with a weak D call TRBD1 (5 bases). The CDR3 length is 15 residues. V was cut by 2 bases and J by 0 bases, with 7 bases left in between. This CDR3 is CASSLKGTTNEKLFF. The CDR3 region has the DNA TGTGCCAGCAGTTTAAAGGGGACAACTAATGAAAAACTGTTTTTT.

This clonotype appeared many times. This rearrangement joins TRBV14 to TRBJ2-1; D is unresolved. This CDR3 is 14 amino acids long. Trimming took off 5 bases at V and 6 bases at J, with 14 bases between the two ends. In germline, CDR1 is SGHDN, CDR2 FVKESK. CDR3: CASSGIWGGNEQFF. The DNA of the CDR3 is TGTGCCAGCAGCGGCATTTGGGGTGGCAATGAGCAGTTCTTC.

This clonotype was seen repeatedly, ten times or more. V is TRBV3-1 and J is TRBJ2-7; no clear D gene. The CDR3 is made up of 11 amino acids. Germline-derived CDR1 and CDR2 are LGHDT and YNNKEL (reference sequence). Trimming removed 2 bases at V and 9 bases at J, with 8 bases between. The CDR3 DNA follows: TGTGCCAGCAGCCAAAAAGAAAGGCAGTACTTC. Translated, it gives CASSQKERQYF.

This clonotype was detected many times. The J gene is TRBJ1-1, the V gene TRBV6-6; 11 bases line up with TRBD1. Germline CDR1 MNHNY, CDR2 SVGAGI (reference sequence). There are 12 residues in the CDR3. Germline trimming cut 10 bases from V and 4 bases from J; bases unmatched to any gene: 2. For the CDR3, the DNA is TGTGCCACAGGACAGGGGGCCACTGAAGCTTTCTTT. It specifies CATGQGATEAFF.

This rearrangement joins TRBV6-1 to TRBJ1-5; the match to TRBD1 covers 8 bases. Germline V gene sequence: CDR1 MNHNS, CDR2 SASEGT. This CDR3 is built from 14 residues. Trimming removed 8 bases from V and 8 bases from J; junction bases left unmatched: 11. The CDR3 region has the DNA TGTGCCAGCCGCACGTCAGGGGGCCGGGAGCCCCAGCATTTT. This translates into CASRTSGGREPQHF.

Of note for this clonotype: This may stem from a read error, because a much larger clone lies one nucleotide away. No conserved phenylalanine or tryptophan ends this CDR3, so it is likely a read error. The chain carries TRBV12-3 or TRBV12-4 and TRBJ2-7; D may be TRBD1 (6 bases). V was shortened by 2 bases and J by 3 bases, with 17 bases between the two germline ends. The CDR3 has 16 amino acids. In DNA, the CDR3 is TGTGCCAGCAGTTTACGGTATCGGGACAAGGACTACGAGCAGTACATC. It translates to CASSLRYRDKDYEQYI.

The table lists this clonotype with many counts. The chain couples TRBV24-1 to TRBJ2-1, with TRBD1 as a possible D gene (6 bases). Trimming removed 9 bases at V and 9 bases at J, with 17 bases between. CDR1 is KGHDR and CDR2 is SFDVKD in the germline V gene. This CDR3 has 13 amino acids. The CDR3 region is CATGHTGHGEQFF. DNA of the CDR3: TGTGCCACCGGACACACAGGGCATGGTGAGCAGTTCTTC.

The sample holds a few counts of this clonotype. The genes are TRBV10-3 and TRBJ2-7; D gene ambiguous. CDR3 size: 13 residues. Germline assignment: CDR1 ENHRY and CDR2 SYGVKD. Trimming removed 8 bases from V and 4 bases from J, with 15 bases in between. CDR3 sequence reads: CAIGDSGRYEQYF. The CDR3, as DNA: TGTGCCATCGGCGACTCCGGACGATACGAGCAGTACTTC.

This chain joins TRBV6-2 or TRBV6-3 and TRBJ1-1, with D tentatively TRBD1 (6 bases). Germline CDR1 and CDR2: MNHEY and SVGEGT. V lost 8 bases and J lost 8, with 12 bases in between. The CDR3 totals 11 residues. DNA for the CDR3: TGTGCCAGCGCAGGGGTTACCGAAGCTTTCTTT. Residues: CASAGVTEAFF.

V and J are TRBV5-5 and TRBJ1-2; D is ambiguous. The CDR3 length is 14 residues. Germline V gene sequence: CDR1 SGHKS, CDR2 YYEKEE (reference sequence). The germline V and J ends were trimmed by 1 base and 7 bases, with 14 bases remaining between them. The CDR3 sequence is CASSLLGQETGYTF. Written as DNA, the CDR3 is TGTGCCAGCAGCTTGTTAGGGCAGGAAACTGGCTACACCTTC.

The gene calls are TRBV28 and TRBJ1-5, with a weak D call TRBD1 (5 bases). Germline CDR1 reads MDHEN; CDR2 reads SYDVKM. CDR3 length: 13 amino acids. With 8 bases removed from V and 7 bases from J, the gap between germline ends came to 15 bases. CDR3 in DNA: TGTGCCAGCTTCTCCAGGGTAGGACAGCCCCAGCATTTT. It specifies CASFSRVGQPQHF. The whole variable domain, filled in from reference TRBV28 and TRBJ1-5, reads DVKVTQSSRYLVKRTGEKVFLECVQDMDHENMFWYRQDPGLGLRLIYFSYDVKMKEKGDIPEGYSVSREKKERFSLILESASTNQTSMYLCASFSRVGQPQHFGDGTRLSIL.

This clonotype was observed a few times. V usage is TRBV10-3 and J usage is TRBJ1-2, with D possibly matching TRBD1 (6 bases). V dropped 2 bases and J dropped 8 bases, with 18 bases sitting between them. The CDR3 totals 15 residues. Germline lookup yields CDR1 ENHRY and CDR2 SYGVKD. The CDR3 loop is CAISEPTGRGSGYTF. Here the CDR3 DNA reads TGTGCCATCAGTGAGCCAACAGGGAGGGGAAGCGGCTACACCTTC.

This clonotype was observed at least ten times. One junction end does not reproduce the germline sequence, and a read error may be involved. The J gene is TRBJ2-7, the V gene TRBV7-7; the D is unclear. From germline, CDR1 is SSHAT and CDR2 FNYEAQ (reference sequence). The CDR3 length is 15 residues. The CDR3 is CASSPSSTEDFSEYF. The CDR3 bases are TGTGCTAGCAGCCCCTCCTCCACAGAGGATTTTAGTGAGTACTTC.

The chain uses TRBV20-1 and TRBJ2-7, with a possible D match to TRBD1 (6 bases). V lost 4 bases, J lost 2 bases, and 12 bases lay in between. Germline assignment: CDR1 DFQATT and CDR2 SNEGSKA (reference sequence). CDR3 length equals 13 residues. The CDR3 region is CSATKDSTYEQYF. The CDR3 DNA reads TGCAGTGCTACAAAGGACAGTACCTACGAGCAGTACTTC.

The J gene is TRBJ2-7, the V gene TRBV7-2; tentatively, D is TRBD2 (5 bases). The length of the CDR3 is 14 residues. The germline gives CDR1 SGHTA, CDR2 FQGNSA. V was clipped by 1 base and J by 5 bases, with 12 bases between them. The CDR3 here is CASSLGELINEQYF. The CDR3 nucleotides read TGTGCCAGCAGCTTAGGGGAGTTAATCAACGAGCAGTACTTC.

V usage is TRBV29-1 and J usage is TRBJ2-2; 8 nucleotides line up with TRBD1. Trimming at V came to 3 bases and at J to 7 bases, leaving 7 bases not matched to a gene. The germline CDR1 and CDR2 sequences are SQVTM and ANQGSEA. The CDR3 extends over 14 amino acids. CDR3 residues: CSVESGGVGGELFF. The CDR3 bases are TGCAGCGTTGAGTCAGGGGGCGTAGGCGGGGAGCTGTTTTTT.

V and J are TRBV29-1 and TRBJ2-7; 7 bases agree with TRBD2. The length of the CDR3 is 14 residues. The ends lost 3 bases at V and 4 bases at J; junction bases unmatched: 9. Germline V gene lookup returns CDR1 SQVTM and CDR2 ANQGSEA. The DNA of the CDR3 is TGCAGCGTTGATGGCGGGAGAGGCCTTTACGAGCAGTACTTC. Its translation is CSVDGGRGLYEQYF.

Only a few counts were recorded for this clonotype. The chain joins TRBV4-3 to TRBJ2-6; no reliable D call. CDR1 and CDR2 from the germline V gene are LGHNA and YSLEER. Trimming removed 1 base at V and 0 bases at J, with 13 bases between. This CDR3 contains 18 residues. This chain's CDR3 is CASSQGVVTSSGANVLTF. The DNA of the CDR3 is TGCGCCAGCAGCCAAGGAGTGGTGACAAGCTCTGGGGCCAACGTCCTGACTTTC.

The chain couples TRBV19 to TRBJ2-1, with D hard to call. Germline assignment: CDR1 LNHDA and CDR2 SQIVND (reference sequence). CDR3 length: 12 amino acids. The V end was cut by 3 bases, the J end by 10 bases, with 10 bases between. For the CDR3, the DNA is TGTGCCAGTAGTATGTGGCAGGACGAGCAGTTCTTC. Translation: CASSMWQDEQFF. The full variable domain, in which reference TRBV19 and TRBJ2-1 provide the parts outside the CDR3, is DGGITQSPKYLFRKEGQNVTLSCEQNLNHDAMYWYRQDPGQGLRLIYYSQIVNDFQKGDIAEGYSVSREKKESFPLTVTSAQKNPTAFYLCASSMWQDEQFFGPGTRLTVL.

This clonotype was detected ten times or more. This chain links TRBV29-1 with TRBJ1-4; 7 bases map to TRBD1. Looked up from germline, CDR1 is SQVTM and CDR2 is ANQGSEA. Trimming at V came to 3 bases and at J to 4 bases, leaving 2 bases not matched to a gene. The CDR3 extends over 13 amino acids. CDR3 sequence: CSVEGQNNEKLFF. CDR3 nucleotides: TGCAGCGTTGAGGGACAGAATAATGAAAAACTGTTTTTT.